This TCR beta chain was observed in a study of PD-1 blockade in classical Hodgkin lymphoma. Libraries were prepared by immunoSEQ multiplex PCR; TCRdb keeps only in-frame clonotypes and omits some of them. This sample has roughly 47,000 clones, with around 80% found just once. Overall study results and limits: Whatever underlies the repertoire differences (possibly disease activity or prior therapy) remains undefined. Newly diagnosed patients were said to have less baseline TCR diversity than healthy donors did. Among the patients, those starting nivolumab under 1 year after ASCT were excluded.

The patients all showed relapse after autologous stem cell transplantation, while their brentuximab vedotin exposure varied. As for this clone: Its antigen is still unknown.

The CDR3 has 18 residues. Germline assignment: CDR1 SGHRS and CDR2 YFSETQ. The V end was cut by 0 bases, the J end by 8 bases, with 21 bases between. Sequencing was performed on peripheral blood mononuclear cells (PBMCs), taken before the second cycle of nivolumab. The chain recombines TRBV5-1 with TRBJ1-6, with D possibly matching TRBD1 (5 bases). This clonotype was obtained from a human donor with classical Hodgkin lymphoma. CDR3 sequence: CASSLGVFISRGDSPLHF. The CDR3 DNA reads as TGCGCCAGCAGCTTGGGGGTCTTTATCAGCCGAGGGGATTCACCCCTCCACTTT.